This T cell receptor (beta chain) was retrieved from a study of blood T cell repertoires in COVID-19. Study information: Samples taken during acute and convalescent COVID-19 were collected in the United States, Italy and Spain.

Clinical history reported by participants formed the basis on which cohorts were assigned. This CDR3 is 17 amino acids long. Trimming pared 3 bases from V and 1 base from J, leaving 19 bases between. Germline V CDR1 and CDR2: SGHKS, YYEKEE (reference sequence). In the original processing: Nucleated cell number was recorded as an estimate derived from reference gene primer amplification. Data came from immunoSEQ multiplex PCR; TCRdb stores just in-frame clones and leaves some out. Clonal size and the V and J genes are those of that table, whereas D and trimming came from the DNA. This table holds more than 250,000 clones, 86% found once.

V is TRBV5-5 and J is TRBJ1-1, with D possibly being TRBD1 (5 bases). The sequence came from a woman aged 18-29 years who had recovered from COVID-19. Input material: PBMCs or T cells enriched from blood (not recorded which). The CDR3, as DNA: TGTGCCAGCAGCTCAAGTCCAGGGCCTCCAACGAACACTGAAGCTTTCTTT. Its protein product is CASSSSPGPPTNTEAFF.